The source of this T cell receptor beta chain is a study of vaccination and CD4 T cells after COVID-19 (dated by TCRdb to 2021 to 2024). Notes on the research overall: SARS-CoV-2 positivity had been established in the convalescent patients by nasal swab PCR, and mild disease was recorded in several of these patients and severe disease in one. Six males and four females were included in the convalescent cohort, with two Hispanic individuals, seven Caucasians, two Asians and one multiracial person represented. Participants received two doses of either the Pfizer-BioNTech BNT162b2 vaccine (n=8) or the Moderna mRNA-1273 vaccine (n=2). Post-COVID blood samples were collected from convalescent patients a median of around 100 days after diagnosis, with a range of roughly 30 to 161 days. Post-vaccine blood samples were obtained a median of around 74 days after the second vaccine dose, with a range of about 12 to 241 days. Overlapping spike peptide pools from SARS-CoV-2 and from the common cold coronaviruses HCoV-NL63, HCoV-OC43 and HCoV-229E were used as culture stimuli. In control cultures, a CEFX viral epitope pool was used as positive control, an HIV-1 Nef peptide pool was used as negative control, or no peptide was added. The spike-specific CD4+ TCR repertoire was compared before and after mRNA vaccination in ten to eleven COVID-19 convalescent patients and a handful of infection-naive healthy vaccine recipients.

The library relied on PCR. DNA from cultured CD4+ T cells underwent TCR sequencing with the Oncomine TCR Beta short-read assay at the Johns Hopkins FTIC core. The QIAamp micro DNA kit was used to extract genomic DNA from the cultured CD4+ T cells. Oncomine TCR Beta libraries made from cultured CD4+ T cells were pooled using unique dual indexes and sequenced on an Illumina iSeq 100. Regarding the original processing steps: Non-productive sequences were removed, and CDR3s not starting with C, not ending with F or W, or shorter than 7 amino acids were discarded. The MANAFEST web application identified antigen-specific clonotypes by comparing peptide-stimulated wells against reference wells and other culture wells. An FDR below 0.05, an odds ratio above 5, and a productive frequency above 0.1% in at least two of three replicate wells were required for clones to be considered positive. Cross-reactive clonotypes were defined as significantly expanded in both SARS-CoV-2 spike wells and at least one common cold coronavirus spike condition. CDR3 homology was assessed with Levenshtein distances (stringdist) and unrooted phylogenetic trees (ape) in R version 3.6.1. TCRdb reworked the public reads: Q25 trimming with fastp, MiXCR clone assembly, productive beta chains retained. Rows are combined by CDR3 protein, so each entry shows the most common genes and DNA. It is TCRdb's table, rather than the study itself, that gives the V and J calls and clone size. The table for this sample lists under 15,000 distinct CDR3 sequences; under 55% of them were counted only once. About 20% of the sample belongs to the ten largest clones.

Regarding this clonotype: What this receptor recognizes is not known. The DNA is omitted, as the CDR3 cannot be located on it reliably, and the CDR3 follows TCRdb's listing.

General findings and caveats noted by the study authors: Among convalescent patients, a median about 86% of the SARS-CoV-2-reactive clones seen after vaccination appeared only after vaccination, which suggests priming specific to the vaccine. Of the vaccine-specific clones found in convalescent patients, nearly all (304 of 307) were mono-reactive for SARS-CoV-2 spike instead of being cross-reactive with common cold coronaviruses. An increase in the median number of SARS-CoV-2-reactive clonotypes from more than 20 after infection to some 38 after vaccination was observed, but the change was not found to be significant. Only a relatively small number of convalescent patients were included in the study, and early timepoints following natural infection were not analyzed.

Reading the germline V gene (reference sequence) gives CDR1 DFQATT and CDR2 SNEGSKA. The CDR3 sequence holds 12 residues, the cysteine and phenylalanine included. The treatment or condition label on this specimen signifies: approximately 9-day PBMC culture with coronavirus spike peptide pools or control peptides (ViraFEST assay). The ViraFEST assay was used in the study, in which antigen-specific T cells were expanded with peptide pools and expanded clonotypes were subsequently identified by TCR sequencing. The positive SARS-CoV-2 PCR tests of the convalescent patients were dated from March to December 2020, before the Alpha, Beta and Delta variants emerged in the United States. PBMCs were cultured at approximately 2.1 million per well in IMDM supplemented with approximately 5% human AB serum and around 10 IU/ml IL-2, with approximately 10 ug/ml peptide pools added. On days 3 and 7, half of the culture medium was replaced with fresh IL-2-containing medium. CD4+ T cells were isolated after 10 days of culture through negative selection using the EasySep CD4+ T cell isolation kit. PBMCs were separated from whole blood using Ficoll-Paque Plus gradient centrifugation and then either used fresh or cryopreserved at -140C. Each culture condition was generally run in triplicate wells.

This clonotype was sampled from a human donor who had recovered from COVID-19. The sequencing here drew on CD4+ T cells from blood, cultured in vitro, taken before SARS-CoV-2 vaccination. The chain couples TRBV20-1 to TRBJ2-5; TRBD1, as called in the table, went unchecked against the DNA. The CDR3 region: CSVGQGAETQCF.